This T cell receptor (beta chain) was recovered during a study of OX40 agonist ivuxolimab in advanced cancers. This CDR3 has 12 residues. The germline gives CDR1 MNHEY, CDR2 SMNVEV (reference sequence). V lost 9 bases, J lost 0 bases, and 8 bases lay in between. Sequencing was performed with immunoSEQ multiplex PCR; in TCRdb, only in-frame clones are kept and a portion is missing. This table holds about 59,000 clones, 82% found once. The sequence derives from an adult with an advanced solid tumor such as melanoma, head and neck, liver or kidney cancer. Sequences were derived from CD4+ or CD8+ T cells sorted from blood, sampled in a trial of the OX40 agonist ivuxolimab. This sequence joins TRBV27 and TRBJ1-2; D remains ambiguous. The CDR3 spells CASRRSNYGYTF. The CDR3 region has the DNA TGTGCCAGTCGACGCTCTAACTATGGCTACACCTTC.